This entry lists 4 T cell receptor beta chains sequenced from one sample in a study of cytomegalovirus exposure and HLA in healthy donors. With 60 Vbeta and 13 Jbeta primers, the PCR was carried out. Sequenced by immunoSEQ multiplex PCR; TCRdb stores in-frame clones only, minus some. The table has 150,000 to 200,000 clones, 80% seen once. Material for sequencing was PBMCs. The receptors originated from a man in his thirties or forties in good health and CMV-seropositive.

This clone was detected only once. The genes are TRBV7-9 and TRBJ1-1; TRBD1 aligns across 9 bases. Germline V gene sequence: CDR1 SEHNR, CDR2 FQNEAQ (reference sequence). The V gene end was trimmed by 5 bases and the J gene end by 1 base; junction bases not matched to a gene: 14. The CDR3 length is 18 residues. The CDR3 bases are TGTGCCAGCAGCCCCCTCCGGGACAGGGTAAGGGGGAACACTGAAGCTTTCTTT. It specifies CASSPLRDRVRGNTEAFF.

This clone came up a few times. The V and J genes are TRBV5-4 and TRBJ2-3; 7 positions match TRBD2. Germline V gene lookup returns CDR1 SGHNT and CDR2 YYREEE (reference sequence). With V trimmed by 4 bases and J by 0 bases, 17 bases remained unmatched. The CDR3 covers 19 residues. CDR3 amino acids: CASSLHNIGGVGSTDTQYF. CDR3 coding DNA: TGTGCCAGCAGCCTACACAATATTGGGGGGGTAGGGAGCACAGATACGCAGTATTTT.

V gene TRBV10-2 combines with J gene TRBJ1-1, with TRBD1 matching 9 bases. Germline values: CDR1 WSHSY, CDR2 SAAADI. V trimming: 5 bases; J trimming: 8 bases; junction bases outside the gene matches: 3. The CDR3 contains 12 residues. The CDR3 loop is CASSHRGREAFF. The DNA for the CDR3 is TGCGCCAGCAGTCACAGGGGGCGGGAAGCTTTCTTT.

CDR3 DNA: TGTGCCAGCAGTGAGGCGGAGCGGCAGCCCCAGCATTTT. Amino acids: CASSEAERQPQHF. V is TRBV6-4 and J is TRBJ1-5; no clear D. V lost 3 bases and J lost 7, with 10 bases in between. This CDR3 has 13 residues. Germline values: CDR1 MRHNA, CDR2 SNTAGT.